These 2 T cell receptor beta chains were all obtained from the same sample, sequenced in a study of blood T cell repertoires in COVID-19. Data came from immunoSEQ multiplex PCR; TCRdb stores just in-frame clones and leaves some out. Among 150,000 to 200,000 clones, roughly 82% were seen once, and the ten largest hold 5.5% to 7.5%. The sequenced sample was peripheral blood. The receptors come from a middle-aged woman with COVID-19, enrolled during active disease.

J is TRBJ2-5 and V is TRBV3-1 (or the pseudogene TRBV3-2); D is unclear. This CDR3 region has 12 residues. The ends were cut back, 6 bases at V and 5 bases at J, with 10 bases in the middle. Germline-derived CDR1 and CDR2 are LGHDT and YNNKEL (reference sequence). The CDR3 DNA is TGTGCCAGCAGTGACTTAGGTGAGACCCAGTACTTC. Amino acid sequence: CASSDLGETQYF.

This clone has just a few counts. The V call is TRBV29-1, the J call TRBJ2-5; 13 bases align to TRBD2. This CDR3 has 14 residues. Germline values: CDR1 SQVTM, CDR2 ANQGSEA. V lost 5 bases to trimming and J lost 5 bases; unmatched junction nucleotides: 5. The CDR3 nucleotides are TGCAGCGTTCCAACTAGCGGGGGGGCGGAGACCCAGTACTTC. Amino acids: CSVPTSGGAETQYF.